This TCR beta chain is from a study of T cells expressing NK-cell markers. For the study at large: Obtained from sorted CD3+CD56+NKG2C+, CD3+CD56+NKG2C- and CD3+CD56-NKG2C+ T cells were the TCR beta repertoires.

Each CDR3 protein gets one entry in TCRdb, which reprocessed the 5' RACE reads and gives no DNA. This table lists roughly 380,000 distinct CDR3 sequences. Germline V CDR1 and CDR2: SNHLY, FYNNEI. The CDR3 has 13 amino acids. Sample: blood T cells: a sorted CD56 or NKG2C T cell subset, CD4+ or CD8+ T cells, or bulk PBMC T cells (not recorded which). V is TRBV2 and J is TRBJ2-4; TCRdb picks TRBD2, but there is no DNA to check that call. This clonotype was obtained from a man aged 18 to 69 in good health. The CDR3 sequence: CASRATSTDIQYF.